These 25 T cell receptor beta chains originate from one sample sequenced in a study of cytomegalovirus exposure and HLA in healthy donors. The PCR used 60 Vbeta and 13 Jbeta primers. Generated by immunoSEQ multiplex PCR, the TCRdb table keeps only in-frame clones and is missing some. This table has under 200,000 clones, 65% to 80% appearing once. The material sequenced was PBMCs. The receptors were sampled from a woman between 35 and 50 years old in good health and CMV-seronegative.

This clone appeared a few times. The chain employs TRBV6-5 and TRBJ2-7, with 9 positions matching TRBD2. The CDR3 is 14 residues long. V dropped 7 bases and J dropped 4; count of bases not matched to a gene: 8. Germline V gene sequence: CDR1 MNHEY, CDR2 SVGAGI. The DNA for the CDR3 is TGTGCCAGCACCGGCGGGAGGGGATTGTACGAGCAGTACTTC. Translating gives CASTGGRGLYEQYF.

The CDR3 region is CASTPSGRAGDTQYF. The CDR3 DNA sequence: TGTGCCAGCACCCCTAGCGGGAGGGCCGGAGATACGCAGTATTTT. The chain employs TRBV6-1 and TRBJ2-3; 12 bases are a match to TRBD2. Per germline, CDR1 MNHNS and CDR2 SASEGT. The CDR3 runs to 15 residues. After removal of 7 bases from V and 5 bases from J, the junction contained 7 bases not matched to a gene.

In this sample, this clone turned up a few times. The chain is built from TRBV19 and TRBJ2-5; 10 nucleotides align to TRBD2. CDR1 and CDR2 from the germline V gene are LNHDA and SQIVND (reference sequence). There are 15 residues in the CDR3. J lost 5 bases, V lost 4 bases, and 7 bases had no gene match. CDR3: CASSTAGGPEETQYF. The CDR3 nucleotides read TGTGCCAGTAGTACAGCGGGGGGGCCTGAGGAGACCCAGTACTTC.

V usage is TRBV13 and J usage is TRBJ2-3; 13 nucleotides agree with TRBD2. V was pared by 5 bases and J by 4 bases, with 9 bases of the junction left unmatched. The CDR3 runs 17 residues. CDR1 PRHDT and CDR2 FYEKMQ come from the germline V gene (reference sequence). CDR3 sequence (DNA): TGTGCCAGCAGCCCGAGACTAGCGGGAGGCATAGCAGATACGCAGTATTTT. Translating it yields CASSPRLAGGIADTQYF.

V gene TRBV5-4 combines with J gene TRBJ2-7; D is possibly TRBD1 (5 bases). Germline V CDR1 and CDR2: SGHNT, YYREEE (reference sequence). The CDR3 consists of 15 residues. V lost 0 bases and J 3 bases, leaving 13 bases between the germline ends. The CDR3 DNA reads as TGTGCCAGCAGCTTGGACGTCCAGGGTCGCTACGAGCAGTACTTC. Translated: CASSLDVQGRYEQYF.

This clone has more than one count but fewer than ten. The rearrangement links TRBV5-1 to TRBJ2-3; D gene ambiguous. The CDR3 contains 14 residues. V dropped 3 bases and J dropped 1 base, with 9 bases sitting between them. Germline-derived CDR1 and CDR2 are SGHRS and YFSETQ. CDR3 in amino acids: CASSSGSGTDTQYF. In DNA form, the CDR3 reads TGCGCCAGCAGCTCCGGGTCGGGCACAGATACGCAGTATTTT.

The chain carries TRBV6-6 and TRBJ1-6, with unresolved D. V lost 0 bases to trimming and J lost 11 bases, with 5 bases between them. Germline CDR1 and CDR2: MNHNY and SVGAGI (reference sequence). The CDR3 extends over 12 amino acids. DNA for the CDR3: TGTGCCAGCAGTTACTCGCGGGCACCCCTCCACTTT. Translated, it gives CASSYSRAPLHF.

The chain uses TRBV7-6 and TRBJ1-4; D remains ambiguous. The germline CDR1 and CDR2 sequences are SGHVS and FNYEAQ. The V gene lost 6 bases and the J gene lost 0 bases, with 11 bases spanning the gap. CDR3 size: 15 residues. CDR3 coding DNA: TGTGCCAGCAGAAAAGCCCCTGCAACTAATGAAAAACTGTTTTTT. Amino acid sequence: CASRKAPATNEKLFF. Supplemented by reference TRBV7-6 and TRBJ1-4, the full variable domain reads GAGVSQSPRYKVTKRGQDVALRCDPISGHVSLYWYRQALGQGPEFLTYFNYEAQQDKSGLPNDRFSAERPEGSISTLTIQRTEQRDSAMYRCASRKAPATNEKLFFGSGTQLSVL.

V gene TRBV4-1 combines with J gene TRBJ1-3; 10 bases match TRBD1. CDR1 and CDR2 (germline): MGHRA, YSYEKL. V lost 5 bases and J lost 2; bases outside the gene matches: 6. CDR3 length equals 16 residues. CDR3 loop: CASSGPGQGTGNTIYF. DNA of the CDR3: TGCGCCAGCAGCGGTCCGGGACAGGGGACTGGAAACACCATATATTTT.

This sequence joins TRBV11-3 and TRBJ2-1, with TRBD2 identical over 13 bases. The CDR3 runs 19 residues. The ends lost 3 bases at V and 1 base at J; junction bases unmatched: 9. Looked up from germline, CDR1 is SGHNT and CDR2 is YENEEA. The CDR3 region is CASSFPTSGGAKSYNEQFF. For the CDR3, the DNA is TGTGCCAGCAGCTTCCCTACTAGCGGGGGGGCCAAGTCCTACAATGAGCAGTTCTTC.

This chain uses TRBV2 with TRBJ2-2; 8 nucleotides align to TRBD2. Germline CDR1 reads SNHLY; CDR2 reads FYNNEI. CDR3 length equals 18 residues. V shed 3 bases, J shed 6 bases, and the junction held 15 bases outside the gene matches. The CDR3 sequence: CASSDLGGGGGTAGELFF. The CDR3 DNA follows: TGTGCCAGCAGTGACCTCGGGGGGGGCGGGGGAACGGCCGGGGAGCTGTTTTTT.

The sample holds a few counts of this clone. The V and J genes are TRBV10-3 and TRBJ2-1; D possibly corresponds to TRBD2 (5 bases). The ends were cut back, 7 bases at V and 3 bases at J, with 13 bases in the middle. The CDR3 runs 14 residues. The germline gives CDR1 ENHRY, CDR2 SYGVKD. The CDR3 DNA sequence: TGTGCCATCAAGCCGACCGGGGACTACAATGAGCAGTTCTTC. Its translation: CAIKPTGDYNEQFF.

The V and J genes are TRBV6-6 and TRBJ1-3, with D uncertain. Germline assignment: CDR1 MNHNY and CDR2 SVGAGI (reference sequence). The V gene lost 1 base and the J gene lost 2 bases, with 3 bases spanning the gap. The CDR3 loop spans 13 amino acids. CDR3 protein: CASSYLAGNTIYF. CDR3 DNA sequence: TGTGCCAGCAGTTACTTAGCTGGAAACACCATATATTTT.

V and J are TRBV14 and TRBJ2-7, with 11 bases that match TRBD2. With V trimmed by 5 bases and J by 6 bases, 9 bases remained unmatched. In germline, CDR1 is SGHDN, CDR2 FVKESK. The CDR3 runs to 15 residues. CDR3 residues: CASSTKGLAAREQYF. The CDR3 nucleotides are TGTGCCAGCAGCACTAAGGGACTAGCGGCCCGCGAGCAGTACTTC.

This sequence joins TRBV30 and TRBJ2-7; 8 bases line up with TRBD1. V lost 8 bases, J lost 9 bases, and 15 bases stayed unmatched. This CDR3 has 13 amino acids. Germline V lookup: CDR1 GTSNPN, CDR2 SVGIG (reference sequence). The CDR3 reads CAATRTGLDGQYF. The CDR3 DNA reads TGTGCCGCGACTCGGACAGGGCTCGATGGGCAGTACTTC.

The V gene is TRBV7-6, the J gene TRBJ1-3; maybe TRBD1 (6 bases). Germline V gene data show CDR1 as SGHVS and CDR2 as FNYEAQ. There are 15 residues in the CDR3. V shed 1 base and J shed 4 bases, with 11 bases lying between them. In nucleotides, the CDR3 is TGTGCCAGCAGCTTAGGGGGACACGGAGGAAACACCATATATTTT. Translated, it gives CASSLGGHGGNTIYF.

Many counts were recorded for this clone. The J gene is TRBJ1-2, the V gene TRBV6-5; 9 bases are a match to TRBD1. Per the germline V gene, CDR1 is MNHEY and CDR2 is SVGAGI. CDR3 length: 15 amino acids. With 2 bases clipped from V and 2 bases from J, the junction kept 3 bases outside the gene matches. The CDR3 DNA sequence: TGTGCCAGCAGTTACAGAGGACAGGGGAACTATGGCTACACCTTC. It specifies CASSYRGQGNYGYTF.

This clone has more than one count but fewer than ten. This chain joins TRBV7-9 and TRBJ2-3; D remains ambiguous. Germline V gives CDR1 SEHNR, CDR2 FQNEAQ (reference sequence). The CDR3 totals 13 residues. V gave up 5 bases and J gave up 6 bases, with 12 bases separating them. CDR3 residues: CASSQGVWDTQYF. DNA for the CDR3: TGTGCCAGCAGCCAAGGAGTTTGGGATACGCAGTATTTT.

This chain uses TRBV5-4 with TRBJ1-2, with D hard to call. In germline, CDR1 is SGHNT, CDR2 YYREEE (reference sequence). This CDR3 contains 13 residues. With 4 bases removed from V and 4 bases from J, the gap between germline ends came to 11 bases. The DNA of the CDR3 is TGTGCCAGCAGCGAGAGGGTTAGCTATGGCTACACCTTC. It encodes CASSERVSYGYTF. The full variable domain, in which reference TRBV5-4 and TRBJ1-2 provide the parts outside the CDR3, is ETGVTQSPTHLIKTRGQQVTLRCSSQSGHNTVSWYQQALGQGPQFIFQYYREEENGRGNFPPRFSGLQFPNYSSELNVNALELDDSALYLCASSERVSYGYTFGSGTRLTVV.

The chain couples TRBV10-3 to TRBJ2-2; TRBD1 matches 7 bases. Germline CDR1 reads ENHRY; CDR2 reads SYGVKD. V gave up 7 bases and J gave up 6 bases; unmatched junction bases: 8. The CDR3 has 14 amino acids. The CDR3 is CAITDRVVAGELFF. The CDR3 DNA sequence: TGTGCCATCACCGACAGGGTTGTCGCCGGGGAGCTGTTTTTT.

The rearrangement joins TRBV5-1 to TRBJ1-3, with D unclear. V lost 0 bases and J lost 4, with 5 bases in between. This CDR3 is built from 13 residues. Germline V CDR1 and CDR2: SGHRS, YFSETQ. The CDR3 region is CASSLEEGNTIYF. The CDR3 region has the DNA TGCGCCAGCAGCTTGGAGGAGGGAAACACCATATATTTT. The full variable domain, completed using reference TRBV5-1 and TRBJ1-3, is KAGVTQTPRYLIKTRGQQVTLSCSPISGHRSVSWYQQTPGQGLQFLFEYFSETQRNKGNFPGRFSGRQFSNSRSEMNVSTLELGDSALYLCASSLEEGNTIYFGEGSWLTVV.

This CDR3 is CACGGSGRRGVGEQYF. DNA for the CDR3: TGTGCCTGCGGGGGTAGCGGGAGGAGGGGGGTGGGGGAGCAGTACTTC. The gene calls are TRBV5-4 and TRBJ2-7; 10 nucleotides align to TRBD2. CDR3 length: 16 residues. Germline CDR1 is SGHNT and CDR2 is YYREEE (reference sequence). J was trimmed by 7 bases and V by 10 bases; bases with no gene match: 20.

The rearrangement joins TRBV5-4 to TRBJ1-4; maybe TRBD1 (6 bases). The CDR3 sequence is 13 residues long. Trimming stripped 6 bases from V and 8 bases from J, with 14 bases between. Germline CDR1 reads SGHNT; CDR2 reads YYREEE (reference sequence). CDR3 amino acids: CASKGGAGEKLFF. As DNA, the CDR3 is TGTGCCAGCAAGGGGGGGGCAGGGGAAAAACTGTTTTTT.

The chain combines TRBV9 with TRBJ2-1, with D tentatively TRBD1 (5 bases). Trimming cost V 3 bases and J 4 bases, with 20 bases left between them. The CDR3 loop spans 17 amino acids. Germline lookup yields CDR1 SGDLS and CDR2 YYNGEE. The CDR3 sequence: CASSASPRDSTYNEQFF. In DNA, the CDR3 is TGTGCCAGCAGCGCTTCCCCTCGAGACAGTACTTACAATGAGCAGTTCTTC.

This clone was recorded once. The rearrangement links TRBV7-3 to TRBJ2-3, with 16 bases matching TRBD2. Trimming took 5 bases from V and 3 from J; bases not matched to a gene: 8. Germline V gives CDR1 SGHTA, CDR2 FQGTGA. CDR3 length: 18 amino acids. The CDR3 region is CASSLGLAGGPSTDTQYF. The CDR3 DNA follows: TGTGCCAGCAGCCTGGGACTAGCGGGAGGGCCGAGTACAGATACGCAGTATTTT.